The 10 T cell receptor beta chains reported below all come from one sample, sequenced in a study of blood T cell repertoires in COVID-19. TCRdb's copy holds only in-frame clones and misses some; the assay was immunoSEQ multiplex PCR. The sample includes under 85,000 clones, around three quarters of them seen just once. Sequences were obtained from peripheral blood. These receptors were collected from an elderly woman with active or convalescent COVID-19.

This clone occurred a few times. J is TRBJ1-5 and V is TRBV9, with a weak D call TRBD1 (6 bases). The germline CDR1 and CDR2 sequences are SGDLS and YYNGEE. The CDR3 totals 17 residues. V was pared by 5 bases and J by 2 bases, with 20 bases between. DNA of the CDR3: TGTGCCAGCAGTCGTAGTCGGGACATCAATGGCAATCAGCCCCAGCATTTT. Protein: CASSRSRDINGNQPQHF.

This clone was seen just once. The chain couples TRBV9 to TRBJ2-5; D might be TRBD1 (6 bases). Germline loops: CDR1 SGDLS, CDR2 YYNGEE. This CDR3 has 15 amino acids. V gave up 4 bases and J gave up 0 bases, with 13 bases separating them. In DNA form, the CDR3 reads TGTGCCAGCAGCTCAGGACAGCCGTACCAAGAGACCCAGTACTTC. This translates into CASSSGQPYQETQYF.

V usage is TRBV29-1 and J usage is TRBJ2-3; 7 positions match TRBD2. Germline loops: CDR1 SQVTM, CDR2 ANQGSEA. V trimming: 1 base; J trimming: 2 bases; junction bases outside the gene matches: 3. This CDR3 contains 14 residues. The CDR3 DNA sequence: TGCAGCGTTGAAGGGGGGGGGTACACAGATACGCAGTATTTT. Amino acids: CSVEGGGYTDTQYF.

This clone is a singleton in its sample. This chain connects TRBV20-1 to TRBJ1-2; no reliable D call. Trimming shortened V by 3 bases and J by 13 bases, and 18 bases separated the two germline ends. Germline-derived CDR1 and CDR2 are DFQATT and SNEGSKA (reference sequence). This CDR3 contains 12 residues. CDR3 DNA: TGCAGTGCTAGTAAGGACTCCCCCCAAGGCACCTTC. As protein: CSASKDSPQGTF.

The chain couples TRBV5-6 to TRBJ2-1, with 7 bases that match TRBD2. Losses at the gene ends were 0 bases for V and 5 bases for J; bases not matched to a gene: 8. This CDR3 has 16 residues. Germline V CDR1 and CDR2: SGHDT, YYEEEE. Here the CDR3 reads CASSLGLRGIDNEQFF. The CDR3 DNA sequence: TGTGCCAGCAGCTTGGGGTTGCGGGGGATCGACAATGAGCAGTTCTTC.

This rearrangement joins TRBV27 to TRBJ1-1; no firm D call. Germline-derived CDR1 and CDR2 are MNHEY and SMNVEV (reference sequence). Trimming took off 6 bases at V and 3 bases at J, with 8 bases between the two ends. CDR3 length: 12 amino acids. The CDR3 protein is CASRRGDTEAFF. The CDR3 nucleotides are TGTGCCAGCAGGCGGGGTGACACTGAAGCTTTCTTT.

The chain recombines TRBV4-3 with TRBJ2-3; D unresolved. Per germline, CDR1 LGHNA and CDR2 YSLEER. This CDR3 is 13 amino acids long. V lost 2 bases and J lost 11, with 14 bases in between. The CDR3 loop is CASSQKVRLGQYF. The CDR3 DNA reads TGCGCCAGCAGCCAAAAAGTCCGCCTAGGGCAGTATTTT.

V gene TRBV5-1 combines with J gene TRBJ2-7; a weak D match, TRBD1 (7 bases). Germline CDR1 and CDR2: SGHRS and YFSETQ. CDR3 length: 15 residues. V gave up 0 bases and J gave up 5 bases, with 15 bases separating them. The CDR3 loop is CASSLAGQGGHEQYF. As DNA, the CDR3 is TGCGCCAGCAGCTTGGCGGGTCAGGGGGGCCACGAGCAGTACTTC.

This chain links TRBV4-3 with TRBJ1-3; possible D gene TRBD1, 5 bases. Germline V gene lookup returns CDR1 LGHNA and CDR2 YSLEER. CDR3 length equals 16 residues. Trimming shortened V by 0 bases and J by 3 bases, and 12 bases separated the two germline ends. Here the CDR3 DNA reads TGCGCCAGCAGCCAAGATGGGGGGGGTTATGGAAACACCATATATTTT. This codes for CASSQDGGGYGNTIYF.

V is TRBV5-1 and J is TRBJ2-3; D gene uncertain. Germline V gene sequence: CDR1 SGHRS, CDR2 YFSETQ. The CDR3 has 13 amino acids. The ends were cut back, 5 bases at V and 1 base at J, with 8 bases in the middle. In DNA, the CDR3 is TGCGCCAGCAGTCGGTTAGGCACAGATACGCAGTATTTT. Translating it yields CASSRLGTDTQYF.